A single sample gave rise to the 16 T cell receptor beta chains below, sequenced in a study of T cells after yellow fever vaccination. TCRdb re-analysed the 5' RACE reads in MiXCR, keeping a single row per CDR3 protein. The sample consists of just under 600,000 distinct CDR3 sequences, roughly 13% of them appearing once. The material sequenced was PBMCs, taken on the day of the yellow fever booster vaccination. The receptor set was obtained from a man aged 30 to 39 who received the YFV17D yellow fever vaccine.

In its sample, this clonotype was seen many times. The V and J genes are TRBV4-3 and TRBJ1-5; D may be TRBD1 (5 bases). V lost 0 bases and J 2 bases, leaving 5 bases between the germline ends. Germline CDR1 reads LGHNA; CDR2 reads YSLEER. CDR3 length: 14 amino acids. CDR3 in amino acids: CASSQDRGNQPQHF. CDR3 sequence (DNA): TGCGCCAGCAGCCAAGACAGGGGCAATCAGCCCCAGCATTTT.

V is TRBV20-1 and J is TRBJ2-2; 8 nucleotides agree with TRBD1. Germline lookup yields CDR1 DFQATT and CDR2 SNEGSKA (reference sequence). The CDR3 runs 15 residues. V was pared by 4 bases and J by 1 base, with 5 bases of the junction left unmatched. CDR3 nucleotide sequence: TGCAGTGCTAACCCCGGGACAGGGAACACCGGGGAGCTGTTTTTT. Encoded protein: CSANPGTGNTGELFF.

The gene calls are TRBV24-1 and TRBJ2-7; 8 nucleotides line up with TRBD1. Germline CDR1 KGHDR, CDR2 SFDVKD. The V gene end was trimmed by 5 bases and the J gene end by 3 bases; junction bases not matched to a gene: 8. The CDR3 consists of 15 residues. The chain's CDR3 is CATSVMDREDYEQYF. CDR3 nucleotides: TGTGCCACCAGTGTAATGGACAGGGAGGACTACGAGCAGTACTTC.

This chain joins TRBV5-1 and TRBJ2-1; the match to TRBD2 covers 11 bases. The germline V gene has CDR1 SGHRS and CDR2 YFSETQ. V was clipped by 4 bases and J by 0 bases; unmatched bases: 3. The CDR3 is 16 residues long. Written as DNA, the CDR3 is TGCGCCAGCAGCGTCACTAGCGGGAGCTCCTACAATGAGCAGTTCTTC. It codes for CASSVTSGSSYNEQFF.

The V gene is TRBV20-1, the J gene TRBJ2-7, with D possibly TRBD1 on 7 matching bases. V lost 5 bases to trimming and J lost 2 bases, with 16 bases between them. From germline, CDR1 is DFQATT and CDR2 SNEGSKA (reference sequence). The CDR3 contains 14 residues. CDR3 in DNA: TGCAGTGCTGTCACAGGGGACTTGACCTACGAGCAGTACTTC. Amino acid sequence: CSAVTGDLTYEQYF.

The chain couples TRBV6-5 to TRBJ2-7, with D perhaps TRBD1 (5 bases). Germline-derived CDR1 and CDR2 are MNHEY and SVGAGI. V dropped 0 bases and J dropped 3 bases, with 12 bases sitting between them. The CDR3 runs to 15 residues. The CDR3 loop is CASSYSRTLHYEQYF. CDR3 in DNA: TGTGCCAGCAGTTACTCCCGGACACTCCACTACGAGCAGTACTTC.

The chain links TRBV20-1 to TRBJ1-2, with a weak D call TRBD1 (6 bases). Trimming shortened V by 5 bases and J by 3 bases, and 7 bases separated the two germline ends. Germline values: CDR1 DFQATT, CDR2 SNEGSKA (reference sequence). The CDR3 has 11 amino acids. Here the CDR3 reads CSAAGDYGYTF. DNA for the CDR3: TGCAGTGCTGCAGGGGACTATGGCTACACCTTC.

This clonotype was counted only a few times. The J gene is TRBJ1-5, the V gene TRBV9, with TRBD1 as a possible D gene (6 bases). The CDR3 runs 15 residues. Trimming pared 3 bases from V and 1 base from J, leaving 11 bases between. CDR1 and CDR2 from the germline V gene are SGDLS and YYNGEE. This CDR3 reads CASSGTGTSNQPQHF. The CDR3 nucleotides read TGTGCCAGCAGCGGTACAGGGACAAGCAATCAGCCCCAGCATTTT.

This clonotype was found a few times. This chain connects TRBV5-1 to TRBJ2-2, with D uncertain. The germline V gene encodes CDR1 SGHRS and CDR2 YFSETQ. The V and J ends lost 0 bases and 6 bases respectively, with 9 bases between them. The CDR3 extends over 14 amino acids. CDR3 nucleotides: TGCGCCAGCAGCTTGGGAGTCGAGGCCGGGGAGCTGTTTTTT. Residues: CASSLGVEAGELFF. Together with reference TRBV5-1 and TRBJ2-2, the CDR3 gives the full variable domain: KAGVTQTPRYLIKTRGQQVTLSCSPISGHRSVSWYQQTPGQGLQFLFEYFSETQRNKGNFPGRFSGRQFSNSRSEMNVSTLELGDSALYLCASSLGVEAGELFFGEGSRLTVL.

This clonotype was observed a handful of times. V gene TRBV5-6 combines with J gene TRBJ1-4, with D perhaps matching TRBD1 (6 bases). The germline CDR1 and CDR2 sequences are SGHDT and YYEEEE. The germline V and J ends were trimmed by 3 bases and 4 bases, with 7 bases remaining between them. CDR3 length: 13 residues. CDR3 DNA sequence: TGTGCCAGCAGCTCGGACAGTAATGAAAAACTGTTTTTT. It codes for CASSSDSNEKLFF.

J is TRBJ1-1 and V is TRBV5-1; D gene unclear. The CDR3 is 14 residues long. With 3 bases removed from V and 3 bases from J, the gap between germline ends came to 12 bases. Per the germline V gene, CDR1 is SGHRS and CDR2 is YFSETQ. CDR3 DNA sequence: TGCGCCAGCAGCTACGACGGATCTTACACTGAAGCTTTCTTT. This codes for CASSYDGSYTEAFF.

In its sample, this clonotype was seen a few times. The CDR3 spells CASRRWTSPNEQFF. In DNA form, the CDR3 reads TGTGCCAGCAGACGGTGGACTAGCCCCAATGAGCAGTTCTTC. This chain connects TRBV12-3 or TRBV12-4 to TRBJ2-1, with 8 positions matching TRBD2. This CDR3 has 14 amino acids. The V gene end was trimmed by 6 bases and the J gene end by 6 bases; junction bases not matched to a gene: 7.

This chain connects TRBV3-1 to TRBJ2-4; D is possibly TRBD1 (5 bases). CDR3 length: 15 amino acids. Germline assignment: CDR1 LGHDT and CDR2 YNNKEL (reference sequence). Trimming shortened V by 0 bases and J by 9 bases, and 15 bases separated the two germline ends. This CDR3 reads CASSQDGQRGGIQYF. As DNA, the CDR3 is TGTGCCAGCAGCCAAGACGGCCAAAGGGGTGGCATTCAGTACTTC.

This clonotype occurred a few times. This chain joins TRBV24-1 and TRBJ2-5; 8 bases line up with TRBD2. The germline gives CDR1 KGHDR, CDR2 SFDVKD. The CDR3 consists of 13 residues. V trimming: 6 bases; J trimming: 4 bases; junction bases outside the gene matches: 3. The CDR3 bases are TGTGCCACCAGTTCGGGAGGGTCAGAGACCCAGTACTTC. Translating gives CATSSGGSETQYF.

This clonotype was seen ten or more times. At one of its ends the junction is not consistent with the germline gene, which may arise from a read error. The V call is TRBV7-9, the J call TRBJ2-3, with D hard to call. This CDR3 region has 13 residues. The V gene's germline CDR1 is SEHNR and CDR2 FQNEAQ (reference sequence). CDR3 residues: CASGLESPDTQYF. CDR3 DNA sequence: TGTGCCAGCGGCTTAGAGAGCCCAGATACGCAGTATTTT. The whole variable domain, filled in from reference TRBV7-9 and TRBJ2-3, reads DTGVSQNPRHKITKRGQNVTFRCDPISEHNRLYWYRQTLGQGPEFLTYFQNEAQLEKSRLLSDRFSAERPKGSFSTLEIQRTEQGDSAMYLCASGLESPDTQYFGPGTRLTVL.

The table lists this clonotype with a few counts. V and J are TRBV29-1 and TRBJ2-1; TRBD2 matches at 10 bases. Unmatched junction bases numbered 5, after V lost 1 base and J lost 8 bases. The CDR3 has 14 amino acids. From germline, CDR1 is SQVTM and CDR2 ANQGSEA. DNA of the CDR3: TGCAGCGTTGAAGCTAGCGGGAGTCCGTATGAGCAGTTCTTC. Its translation is CSVEASGSPYEQFF.